This note documents a single T cell receptor (beta chain) sequence. Its antigen is undetermined. The isolated RNA, all of it, was reverse transcribed, so expressed TCRB transcripts were what got sequenced. This table comes from immunoSEQ multiplex PCR, and its TCRdb copy is limited to in-frame clones, with some not included. The table lists 600,000 to 700,000 clones, under 15% of them singletons. Germline V CDR1 and CDR2: SGDLS, YYNGEE. With 0 bases removed from V and 2 bases from J, the gap between germline ends came to 5 bases. This CDR3 is built from 13 residues. The sample belongs to a study of beta chain features in type 1 diabetes. Study-wide findings and caveats: Among all four CD4+ subsets, Type 1 diabetes patients had TCRB CDR3s that were moderately but significantly shorter.

This receptor was identified in a man in his late teens or twenties with type 1 diabetes. The rearrangement uses TRBV9 and TRBJ1-2, with unresolved D. Sequencing used naive CD4+ T cells from blood. The CDR3 loop reads CASSVGTNYGYTF. The CDR3 DNA reads as TGTGCCAGCAGCGTAGGGACGAACTATGGCTACACCTTC.